The T cell receptor (beta chain) described here comes from a study of regulatory T cells in long-lasting Graves disease. General study results and limits: Newly diagnosed disease favored TRBV20-1 and TRBJ2-1 over persistent disease. Shared public clonotypes totalled over 2,500 in persistent patients, compared with just under 1,000 in new patients.

The time point: newly diagnosed GD, antithyroid drugs for less than 3 months. Preparation of the TCR library used RNA extracted from PBMCs. The table lists this clonotype with a few counts. The target antigen is unknown. CDR3 regions were amplified by Arm-PCR using iRepertoire HTBI primers to build TCR beta libraries. MiXCR was run by TCRdb on the multiplex PCR reads, yielding one entry per CDR3 protein. Of 300,000 to 400,000 distinct CDR3 sequences listed, over 15% are singletons. V dropped 6 bases and J dropped 10; count of bases not matched to a gene: 16. Germline assignment: CDR1 SGHAT and CDR2 FQNNGV. This CDR3 spans 15 amino acids. This sample was shared with a second study, whose subject was T cells in Graves' hyperthyroidism and ophthalmopathy. That source adds: A median about 6.2 months before onset, the model predicted ophthalmopathy.

This TCR was recovered from a man between 35 and 55 years old with Graves disease. This sequence joins TRBV11-2 and TRBJ2-5; 8 nucleotides agree with TRBD2. The material was peripheral blood mononuclear cells (PBMCs), obtained at new diagnosis, from a patient treated with antithyroid drugs. The CDR3 here is CASRNARGGTVGQYF. CDR3 bases: TGTGCCAGCAGGAACGCTCGGGGGGGGACCGTGGGCCAGTACTTC.